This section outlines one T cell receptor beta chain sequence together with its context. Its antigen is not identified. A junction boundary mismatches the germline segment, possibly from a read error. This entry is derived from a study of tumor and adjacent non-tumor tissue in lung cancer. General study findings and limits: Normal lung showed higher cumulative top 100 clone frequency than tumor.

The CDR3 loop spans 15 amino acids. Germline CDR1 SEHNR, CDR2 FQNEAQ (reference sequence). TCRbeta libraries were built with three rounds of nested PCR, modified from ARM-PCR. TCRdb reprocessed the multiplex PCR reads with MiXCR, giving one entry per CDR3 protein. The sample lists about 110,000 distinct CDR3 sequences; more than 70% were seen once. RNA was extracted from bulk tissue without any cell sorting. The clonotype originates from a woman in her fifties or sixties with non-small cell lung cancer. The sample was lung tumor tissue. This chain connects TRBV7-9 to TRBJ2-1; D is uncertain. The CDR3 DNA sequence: TGTGCCGGCAGCTCCAGAGTAGTTCCCCACAATGAGCAGTTCTTC. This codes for CAGSSRVVPHNEQFF. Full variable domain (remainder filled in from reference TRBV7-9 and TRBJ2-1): DTGVSQNPRHKITKRGQNVTFRCDPISEHNRLYWYRQTLGQGPEFLTYFQNEAQLEKSRLLSDRFSAERPKGSFSTLEIQRTEQGDSAMYLCAGSSRVVPHNEQFFGPGTRLTVL.